This TCR beta chain originates from a study of technical replicates of blood from a handful of donors. Assay: immunoSEQ multiplex PCR; the TCRdb copy retains only in-frame clones and omits some. The table records some 87,000 clones, roughly 96% of them present only once. Per the germline V gene, CDR1 is LGHNA and CDR2 is YNFKEQ. This CDR3 comprises 15 residues. V was clipped by 1 base and J by 4 bases; unmatched bases: 6. This receptor was taken from a human donor in good health. The chain carries TRBV4-2 and TRBJ2-7; 8 nucleotides agree with TRBD1. Sample: T cells isolated from PBMCs. In DNA form, the CDR3 reads TGTGCCAGCAGCCAAGCTCGGGACAGGCAATACGAGCAGTACTTC. It is translated as CASSQARDRQYEQYF.